This T cell receptor beta chain was recovered during a study of blood T cell repertoires in COVID-19. Per the authors' pipeline: Estimation of nucleated cell counts relied on the amplification of reference gene primers. Assay: immunoSEQ multiplex PCR; the TCRdb copy retains only in-frame clones and omits some. V and J calls and clone size are as listed in that table; D and trimming were resolved from the DNA. The sample carries about 440,000 clones, 85% to 90% recorded once. The germline V gene has CDR1 GTSNPN and CDR2 SVGIG (reference sequence). The CDR3 length is 14 residues. Trimming shortened V by 5 bases and J by 1 base, and 12 bases separated the two germline ends.

The chain has TRBV30 and TRBJ1-5; a weak D match, TRBD1 (5 bases). The receptor's source is a woman in her 30s with acute or convalescent COVID-19. The sequencing sample was made of peripheral blood. CDR3 region: CAWALGPSNQPQHF. CDR3 bases: TGTGCCTGGGCCCTGGGGCCGAGCAATCAGCCCCAGCATTTT.